The clone carrying this TCR beta chain was seen only a few times. Its antigen is unidentified. Markers CD45RO/CCR7/CD25/CD127/CD95/CD27 served to sort CD4+ naive, central memory, regulatory and stem cell-like memory cells. Purity (above 95%) was reached by all sorted populations. The entirety of the isolated RNA underwent reverse transcription, so expressed TCRB transcripts were sequenced. Sequencing used immunoSEQ multiplex PCR; TCRdb keeps in-frame clones, though not all of them. The sample carries over 150,000 clones, over 9% recorded once. V lost 6 bases and J 5 bases, leaving 16 bases between the germline ends. There are 14 residues in the CDR3. CDR1 is MDHEN and CDR2 is SYDVKM in the germline V gene. This specimen belongs to a study of beta chain features in type 1 diabetes. Study overall: In age, gender and cell yields, patients were similar to healthy donors.

Points from the study as a whole: In all four CD4+ subsets, TCRB CDR3 length was significantly, moderately reduced in type 1 diabetes. More deletions and fewer insertions at VDJ junctions were found in patients with type 1 diabetes.

This sequence was found in a man aged 25-45 years with type 1 diabetes. What was sequenced was central memory CD4+ T cells from blood. The chain has TRBV28 and TRBJ1-2, with a tentative D call TRBD1 (5 bases). CDR3 residues: CASRGGRNLYGYTF. CDR3 DNA: TGTGCCAGCAGGGGGGGACGGAACCTATATGGCTACACCTTC.